These 19 T cell receptor beta chains originate from one sample sequenced in a study of OX40 agonist ivuxolimab in advanced cancers. The table came from immunoSEQ multiplex PCR; TCRdb's copy has only in-frame clones and leaves some out. The sample carries approximately 74,000 clones, approximately 95% recorded once. This material consisted of CD4+ or CD8+ T cells sorted from blood, taken in a trial of the OX40 agonist ivuxolimab. These receptors were taken from an adult with an advanced solid tumor such as melanoma, head and neck, liver or kidney cancer.

This clone appeared once. The J gene is TRBJ1-6, the V gene TRBV18; unclear D gene. The CDR3 is 15 amino acids. Germline V lookup: CDR1 KGHSH, CDR2 LQKENI. V was cut by 3 bases and J by 7 bases, with 13 bases left in between. The CDR3 sequence is CASSPGIRSNSPLHF. CDR3 DNA sequence: TGTGCCAGCTCACCTGGAATTAGATCGAATTCACCCCTCCACTTT.

The chain carries TRBV7-9 and TRBJ2-7; no clear D gene. The CDR3 consists of 13 residues. CDR1 and CDR2 (germline): SEHNR, FQNEAQ (reference sequence). The germline V and J ends were trimmed by 3 bases and 5 bases, with 11 bases remaining between them. The CDR3 sequence: CASSFPNGHEQYF. The CDR3 bases are TGTGCCAGCAGCTTTCCCAACGGCCACGAGCAGTACTTC.

Only one count was recorded for this clone. V and J are TRBV7-2 and TRBJ2-3, with TRBD2 identical over 10 bases. This CDR3 region has 16 residues. V lost 5 bases, J lost 6 bases, and 11 bases stayed unmatched. Germline V gene data show CDR1 as SGHTA and CDR2 as FQGNSA. The CDR3 reads CASSQGVAGGRDTQYF. CDR3 coding DNA: TGTGCCAGCAGCCAAGGGGTAGCGGGGGGCAGGGATACGCAGTATTTT.

The chain uses TRBV9 and TRBJ2-2; D is tentatively TRBD1 or TRBD2 (5 bases each). V dropped 10 bases and J dropped 4 bases, with 17 bases sitting between them. CDR3 size: 14 residues. Germline values: CDR1 SGDLS, CDR2 YYNGEE. CDR3: CASREGQGTGELFF. CDR3 DNA: TGTGCCTCCCGGGAAGGGCAGGGCACCGGGGAGCTGTTTTTT. Together with reference TRBV9 and TRBJ2-2, the CDR3 gives the full variable domain: DSGVTQTPKHLITATGQRVTLRCSPRSGDLSVYWYQQSLDQGLQFLIQYYNGEERAKGNILERFSAQQFPDLHSELNLSSLELGDSALYFCASREGQGTGELFFGEGSRLTVL.

This chain links TRBV28 with TRBJ2-2, with D tentatively TRBD2 (5 bases). The germline V gene encodes CDR1 MDHEN and CDR2 SYDVKM. The CDR3 covers 15 residues. The V end lost 3 bases, the J end lost 0 bases, and 8 bases lay between the germline ends. The CDR3 region is CASSLAGTNTGELFF. DNA for the CDR3: TGTGCCAGCAGTTTGGCGGGTACGAACACCGGGGAGCTGTTTTTT.

The gene calls are TRBV29-1 and TRBJ2-7; possibly TRBD2 for D (6 bases). Germline V lookup: CDR1 SQVTM, CDR2 ANQGSEA. V was clipped by 7 bases and J by 2 bases, with 18 bases between them. The CDR3 sequence is 14 residues long. Written as DNA, the CDR3 is TGCAGCGGTACTCTAGCGAACCGACCCTACGAGCAGTACTTC. Amino acid sequence: CSGTLANRPYEQYF.

This rearrangement joins TRBV19 to TRBJ1-4, with 8 bases fitting TRBD1. The CDR3 extends over 13 amino acids. The V gene end was trimmed by 9 bases and the J gene end by 5 bases; junction bases not matched to a gene: 5. Germline V CDR1 and CDR2: LNHDA, SQIVND (reference sequence). The CDR3 spells CASQDRANEKLFF. As DNA, the CDR3 is TGTGCCAGCCAGGACAGGGCGAATGAAAAACTGTTTTTT. Complete variable domain (other parts from reference TRBV19 and TRBJ1-4): DGGITQSPKYLFRKEGQNVTLSCEQNLNHDAMYWYRQDPGQGLRLIYYSQIVNDFQKGDIAEGYSVSREKKESFPLTVTSAQKNPTAFYLCASQDRANEKLFFGSGTQLSVL.

The chain couples TRBV15 to TRBJ2-3, with TRBD2 matching over 12 bases. The germline gives CDR1 LNHNV, CDR2 YYDKDF (reference sequence). Trimming at V came to 2 bases and at J to 6 bases, leaving 3 bases not matched to a gene. The CDR3 spans 15 residues. CDR3 residues: CATSRRLAGEDTQYF. The CDR3, as DNA: TGTGCCACCAGCAGAAGACTAGCGGGAGAGGATACGCAGTATTTT.

The V call is TRBV7-2, the J call TRBJ1-1; D possibly corresponds to TRBD1 (5 bases). The CDR3 is made up of 14 amino acids. The germline V and J ends were trimmed by 4 bases and 3 bases, with 12 bases remaining between them. The germline CDR1 and CDR2 sequences are SGHTA and FQGNSA. The CDR3 coding sequence is TGTGCCAGCAGCTCCAGGGCCTTGCACACTGAAGCTTTCTTT. Translated, it gives CASSSRALHTEAFF.

This clone showed up just once. The chain carries TRBV18 and TRBJ2-7; 7 bases align to TRBD1. V shed 3 bases and J 5 bases; nucleotides not matched to a gene: 13. This CDR3 is built from 16 residues. Germline assignment: CDR1 KGHSH and CDR2 LQKENI. The CDR3, as DNA: TGTGCCAGCTCACCGAACGGACAGGTTCTTCCCAACGAGCAGTACTTC. Protein sequence: CASSPNGQVLPNEQYF.

V and J are TRBV5-1 and TRBJ1-1; D is unresolved. The germline V and J ends were trimmed by 1 base and 2 bases, with 9 bases remaining between them. The CDR3 contains 14 residues. CDR1 SGHRS and CDR2 YFSETQ come from the germline V gene. DNA of the CDR3: TGCGCCAGCAGCTTGTTAGGAGCAAACACTGAAGCTTTCTTT. It is translated as CASSLLGANTEAFF.

J is TRBJ2-2 and V is TRBV7-6, with D possibly TRBD1 on 6 matching bases. CDR1 and CDR2 from the germline V gene are SGHVS and FNYEAQ. The CDR3 runs 15 residues. Trimming cost V 6 bases and J 4 bases, with 15 bases left between them. The CDR3 loop is CASSLQGSGTGELFF. CDR3 nucleotide sequence: TGTGCCAGCAGTTTACAGGGTAGTGGCACCGGGGAGCTGTTTTTT.

The V and J genes are TRBV6-1 and TRBJ1-4, with 10 bases aligning to TRBD1. Germline V gene lookup returns CDR1 MNHNS and CDR2 SASEGT. The CDR3 is 15 amino acids. Losses at the gene ends were 4 bases for V and 7 bases for J; bases not matched to a gene: 6. CDR3 coding DNA: TGTGCCAGCAGTGGCCGACAGGGGGCGAGTGAAAAACTGTTTTTT. The encoded protein is CASSGRQGASEKLFF.

In this sample, this clone turned up a few times. The DNA for the CDR3 is TGTGCCAGCAGTTTCCCCGGGCCAGATCGAGAGACCCAGTACTTC. Its protein is CASSFPGPDRETQYF. The chain joins TRBV27 to TRBJ2-5; no clear D gene. CDR1 is MNHEY and CDR2 is SMNVEV in the germline V gene (reference sequence). This CDR3 contains 15 residues. The ends were cut back, 3 bases at V and 4 bases at J, with 15 bases in the middle.

This clone was recorded once. The chain carries TRBV9 and TRBJ2-5; D might be TRBD2 (5 bases). The CDR3 runs 13 residues. Germline assignment: CDR1 SGDLS and CDR2 YYNGEE. V was clipped by 5 bases and J by 5 bases, with 13 bases between them. The CDR3 is CASSVWEWETQYF. In DNA, the CDR3 is TGTGCCAGCAGTGTCTGGGAGTGGGAGACCCAGTACTTC.

The J gene is TRBJ2-5, the V gene TRBV5-6; weak D call: TRBD1 (5 bases). Between the trimmed V and J ends, which lost 0 bases and 0 bases, there was a span of 6 bases. This CDR3 is 14 amino acids long. Germline-derived CDR1 and CDR2 are SGHDT and YYEEEE. The CDR3 sequence: CASSLGQNQETQYF. CDR3 DNA sequence: TGTGCCAGCAGCTTGGGACAGAACCAAGAGACCCAGTACTTC.

The rearrangement uses TRBV4-3 and TRBJ2-1; D tentatively fits TRBD1 or TRBD2 (5 bases each). Germline lookup yields CDR1 LGHNA and CDR2 YSLEER. V gave up 4 bases and J gave up 0 bases, with 16 bases separating them. The CDR3 is 17 residues long. Here the CDR3 reads CASSLGVGESSYNEQFF. DNA of the CDR3: TGCGCCAGCAGCCTAGGGGTGGGAGAGAGCTCCTACAATGAGCAGTTCTTC.

The chain combines TRBV15 with TRBJ1-5, with unresolved D. The germline V and J ends were trimmed by 0 bases and 9 bases, with 12 bases remaining between them. Germline loops: CDR1 LNHNV, CDR2 YYDKDF (reference sequence). There are 14 residues in the CDR3. The CDR3 DNA sequence: TGTGCCACCAGCAGAGATCGGAGTGCCTCGCCCCAGCATTTT. Amino acids: CATSRDRSASPQHF.

This clone was recorded a few times. CDR3 amino acids: CASSYGPRNNEQFF. In DNA form, the CDR3 reads TGTGCCAGCAGTTACGGCCCTAGAAACAATGAGCAGTTCTTC. The chain uses TRBV6-5 and TRBJ2-1; D is unclear. The V gene lost 2 bases and the J gene lost 5 bases, with 10 bases spanning the gap. Germline V CDR1 and CDR2: MNHEY, SVGAGI. The CDR3 totals 14 residues.